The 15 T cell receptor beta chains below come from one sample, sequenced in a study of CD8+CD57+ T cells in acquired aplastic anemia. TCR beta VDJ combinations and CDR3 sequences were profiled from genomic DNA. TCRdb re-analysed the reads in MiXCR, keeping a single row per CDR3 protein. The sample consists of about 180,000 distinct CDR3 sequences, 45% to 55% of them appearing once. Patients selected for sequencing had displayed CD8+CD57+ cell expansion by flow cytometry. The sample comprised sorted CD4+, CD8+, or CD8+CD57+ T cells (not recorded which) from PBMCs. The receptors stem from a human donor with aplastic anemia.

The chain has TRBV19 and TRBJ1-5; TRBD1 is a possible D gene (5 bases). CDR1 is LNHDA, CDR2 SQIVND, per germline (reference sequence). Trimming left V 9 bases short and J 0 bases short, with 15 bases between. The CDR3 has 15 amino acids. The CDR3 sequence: CASELQGISNQPQHF. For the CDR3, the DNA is TGTGCCAGCGAACTCCAGGGAATTAGCAATCAGCCCCAGCATTTT.

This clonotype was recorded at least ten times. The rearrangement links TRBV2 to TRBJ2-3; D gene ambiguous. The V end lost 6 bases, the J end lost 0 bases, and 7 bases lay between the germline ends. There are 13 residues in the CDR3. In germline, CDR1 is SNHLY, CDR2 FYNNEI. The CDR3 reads CASRGGSTDTQYF. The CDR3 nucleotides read TGTGCCAGCAGAGGCGGTAGCACAGATACGCAGTATTTT. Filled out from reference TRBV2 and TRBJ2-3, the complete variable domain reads EPEVTQTPSHQVTQMGQEVILRCVPISNHLYFYWYRQILGQKVEFLVSFYNNEISEKSEIFDDQFSVERPDGSNFTLKIRSTKLEDSAMYFCASRGGSTDTQYFGPGTRLTVL.

CDR3 coding DNA: TGCGCCAGCAGGCGGACTAGCGGCGTTTGGGATACGCAGTATTTT. Encoded protein: CASRRTSGVWDTQYF. V and J are TRBV5-1 and TRBJ2-3; 10 bases are shared with TRBD2. The germline CDR1 and CDR2 sequences are SGHRS and YFSETQ. After removal of 5 bases from V and 6 bases from J, the junction contained 9 bases not matched to a gene. The CDR3 is made up of 15 amino acids. Full variable domain (remainder filled in from reference TRBV5-1 and TRBJ2-3): KAGVTQTPRYLIKTRGQQVTLSCSPISGHRSVSWYQQTPGQGLQFLFEYFSETQRNKGNFPGRFSGRQFSNSRSEMNVSTLELGDSALYLCASRRTSGVWDTQYFGPGTRLTVL.

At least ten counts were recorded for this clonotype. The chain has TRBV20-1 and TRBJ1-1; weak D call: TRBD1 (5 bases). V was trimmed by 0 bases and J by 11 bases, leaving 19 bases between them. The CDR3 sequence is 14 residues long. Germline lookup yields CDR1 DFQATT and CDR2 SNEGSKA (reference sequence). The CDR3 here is CSARDLLIGGAAFF. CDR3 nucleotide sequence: TGCAGTGCTAGAGATCTGTTGATAGGTGGGGCGGCTTTCTTT.

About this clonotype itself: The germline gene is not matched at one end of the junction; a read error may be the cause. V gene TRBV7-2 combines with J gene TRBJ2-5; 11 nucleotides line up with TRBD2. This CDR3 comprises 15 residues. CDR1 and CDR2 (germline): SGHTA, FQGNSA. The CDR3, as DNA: TGTGCCAGCACCTTAGCGGGAGGGCCGGGAGAGACCCAGTACTTC. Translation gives CASTLAGGPGETQYF.

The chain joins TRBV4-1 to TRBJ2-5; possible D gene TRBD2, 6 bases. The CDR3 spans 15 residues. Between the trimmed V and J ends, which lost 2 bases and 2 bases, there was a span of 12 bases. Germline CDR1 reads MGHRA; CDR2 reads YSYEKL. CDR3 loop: CASSQPLGTQETQYF. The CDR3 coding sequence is TGCGCCAGCAGCCAACCTTTGGGGACTCAAGAGACCCAGTACTTC.

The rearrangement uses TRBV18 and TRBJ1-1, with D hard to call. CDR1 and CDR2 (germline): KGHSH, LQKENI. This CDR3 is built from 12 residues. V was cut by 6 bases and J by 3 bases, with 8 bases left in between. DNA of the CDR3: TGTGCCAGCTCGCAACGGGACACTGAAGCTTTCTTT. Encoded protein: CASSQRDTEAFF.

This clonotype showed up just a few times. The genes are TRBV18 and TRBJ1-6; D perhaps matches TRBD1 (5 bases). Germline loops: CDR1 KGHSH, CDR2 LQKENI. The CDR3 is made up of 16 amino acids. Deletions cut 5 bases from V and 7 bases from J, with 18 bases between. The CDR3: CASSSVPGPTNSPLHF. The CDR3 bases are TGTGCCAGCTCATCGGTTCCGGGGCCGACAAATTCACCCCTCCACTTT.

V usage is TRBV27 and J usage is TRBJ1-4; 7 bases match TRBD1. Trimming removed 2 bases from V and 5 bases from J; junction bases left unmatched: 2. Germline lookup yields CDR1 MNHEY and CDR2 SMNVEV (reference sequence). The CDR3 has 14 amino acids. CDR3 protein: CASSLDRVNEKLFF. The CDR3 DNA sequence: TGTGCCAGCAGTTTAGACAGGGTAAATGAAAAACTGTTTTTT. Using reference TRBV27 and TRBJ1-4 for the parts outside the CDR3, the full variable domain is EAQVTQNPRYLITVTGKKLTVTCSQNMNHEYMSWYRQDPGLGLRQIYYSMNVEVTDKGDVPEGYKVSRKEKRNFPLILESPSPNQTSLYFCASSLDRVNEKLFFGSGTQLSVL.

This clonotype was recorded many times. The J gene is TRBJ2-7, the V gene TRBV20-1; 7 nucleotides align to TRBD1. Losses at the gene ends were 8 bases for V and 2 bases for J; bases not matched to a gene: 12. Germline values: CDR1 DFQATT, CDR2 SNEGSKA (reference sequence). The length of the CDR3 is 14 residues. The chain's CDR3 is CSTTQWDRTYEQYF. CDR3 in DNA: TGCAGTACTACCCAATGGGACAGAACCTACGAGCAGTACTTC.

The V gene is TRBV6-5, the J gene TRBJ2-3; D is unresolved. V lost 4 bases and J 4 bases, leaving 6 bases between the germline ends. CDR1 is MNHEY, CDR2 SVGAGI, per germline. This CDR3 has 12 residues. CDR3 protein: CASSSLSDTQYF. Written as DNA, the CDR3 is TGTGCCAGCAGTTCCCTATCAGATACGCAGTATTTT.

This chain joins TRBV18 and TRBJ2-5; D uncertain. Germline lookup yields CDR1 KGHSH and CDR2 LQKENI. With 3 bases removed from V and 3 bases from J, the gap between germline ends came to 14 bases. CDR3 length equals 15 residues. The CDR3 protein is CASSPNSVIKETQYF. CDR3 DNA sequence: TGTGCCAGCTCACCGAACAGCGTAATAAAAGAGACCCAGTACTTC.

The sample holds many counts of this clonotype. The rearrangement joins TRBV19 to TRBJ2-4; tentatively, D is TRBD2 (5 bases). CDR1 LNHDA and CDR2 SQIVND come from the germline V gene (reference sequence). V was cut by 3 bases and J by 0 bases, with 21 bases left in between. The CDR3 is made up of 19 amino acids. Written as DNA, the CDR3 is TGTGCCAGTAGTATCGCCCCCTCCTGGGGAGAACTAGCCAAAAACATTCAGTACTTC. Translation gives CASSIAPSWGELAKNIQYF.

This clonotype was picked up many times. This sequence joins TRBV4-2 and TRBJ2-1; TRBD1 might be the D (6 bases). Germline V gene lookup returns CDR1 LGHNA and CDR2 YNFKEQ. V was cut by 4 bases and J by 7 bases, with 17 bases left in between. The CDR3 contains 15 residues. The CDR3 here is CASSLPGALANEQFF. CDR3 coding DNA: TGTGCCAGCAGCCTACCAGGGGCCCTGGCGAATGAGCAGTTCTTC.

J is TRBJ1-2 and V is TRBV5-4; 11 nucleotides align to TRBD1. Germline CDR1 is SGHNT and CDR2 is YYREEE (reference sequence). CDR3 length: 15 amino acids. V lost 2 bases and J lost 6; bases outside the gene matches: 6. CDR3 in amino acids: CASSFRTGGTHGYTF. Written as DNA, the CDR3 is TGTGCCAGCAGCTTCCGGACAGGGGGCACCCATGGCTACACCTTC.